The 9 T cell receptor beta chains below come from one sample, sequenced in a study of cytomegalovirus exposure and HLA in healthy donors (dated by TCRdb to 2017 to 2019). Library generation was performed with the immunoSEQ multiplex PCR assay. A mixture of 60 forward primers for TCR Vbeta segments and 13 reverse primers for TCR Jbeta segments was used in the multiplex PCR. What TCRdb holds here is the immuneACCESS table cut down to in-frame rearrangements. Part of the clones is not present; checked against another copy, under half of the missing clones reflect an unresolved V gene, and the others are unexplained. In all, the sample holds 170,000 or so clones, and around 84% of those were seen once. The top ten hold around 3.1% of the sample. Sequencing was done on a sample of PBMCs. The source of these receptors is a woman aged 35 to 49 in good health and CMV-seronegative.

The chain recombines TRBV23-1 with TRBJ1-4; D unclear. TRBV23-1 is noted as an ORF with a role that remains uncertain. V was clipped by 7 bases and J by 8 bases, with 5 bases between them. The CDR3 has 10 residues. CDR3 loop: CASMREKLFF. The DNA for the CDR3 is TGCGCCAGCATGCGGGAAAAACTGTTTTTT.

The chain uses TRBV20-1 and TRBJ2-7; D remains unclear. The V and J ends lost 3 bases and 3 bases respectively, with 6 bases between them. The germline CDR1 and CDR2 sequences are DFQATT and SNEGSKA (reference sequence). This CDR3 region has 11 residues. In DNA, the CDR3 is TGCAGTGCTAGCGACATCTACGAGCAGTACTTC. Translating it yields CSASDIYEQYF.

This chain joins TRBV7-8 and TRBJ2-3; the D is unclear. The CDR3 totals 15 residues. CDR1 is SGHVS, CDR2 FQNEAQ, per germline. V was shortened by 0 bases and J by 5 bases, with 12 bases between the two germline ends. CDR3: CASSLAPSAVDTQYF. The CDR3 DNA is TGTGCCAGCAGCTTAGCTCCCTCTGCGGTAGATACGCAGTATTTT.

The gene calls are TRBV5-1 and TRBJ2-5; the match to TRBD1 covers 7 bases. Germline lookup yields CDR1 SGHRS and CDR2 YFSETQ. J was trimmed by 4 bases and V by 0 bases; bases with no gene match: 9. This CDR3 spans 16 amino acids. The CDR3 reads CASSLGRGSRAETQYF. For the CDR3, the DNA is TGCGCCAGCAGCTTGGGCAGGGGGAGCCGAGCAGAGACCCAGTACTTC.

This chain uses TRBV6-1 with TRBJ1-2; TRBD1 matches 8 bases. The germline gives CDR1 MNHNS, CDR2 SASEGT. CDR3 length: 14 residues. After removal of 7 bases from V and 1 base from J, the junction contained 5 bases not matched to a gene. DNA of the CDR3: TGTGCCAGCATGTTGACAGGGGTTAACTATGGCTACACCTTC. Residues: CASMLTGVNYGYTF.

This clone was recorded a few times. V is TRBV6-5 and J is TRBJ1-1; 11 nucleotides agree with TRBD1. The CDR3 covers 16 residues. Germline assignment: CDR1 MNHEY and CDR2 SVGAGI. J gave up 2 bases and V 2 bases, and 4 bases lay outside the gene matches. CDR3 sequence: CASSYAGTGGNTEAFF. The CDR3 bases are TGTGCCAGCAGTTACGCCGGGACAGGGGGTAACACTGAAGCTTTCTTT.

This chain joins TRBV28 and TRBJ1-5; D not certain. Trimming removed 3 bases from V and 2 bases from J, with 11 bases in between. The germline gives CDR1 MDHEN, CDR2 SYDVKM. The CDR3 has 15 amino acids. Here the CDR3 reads CASSFEGTGNQPQHF. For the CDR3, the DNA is TGTGCCAGCAGTTTTGAGGGAACGGGCAATCAGCCCCAGCATTTT. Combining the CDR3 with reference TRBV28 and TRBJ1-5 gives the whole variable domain DVKVTQSSRYLVKRTGEKVFLECVQDMDHENMFWYRQDPGLGLRLIYFSYDVKMKEKGDIPEGYSVSREKKERFSLILESASTNQTSMYLCASSFEGTGNQPQHFGDGTRLSIL.

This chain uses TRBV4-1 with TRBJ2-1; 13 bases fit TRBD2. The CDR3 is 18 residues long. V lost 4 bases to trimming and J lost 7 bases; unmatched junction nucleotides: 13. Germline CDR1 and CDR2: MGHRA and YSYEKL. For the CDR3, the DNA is TGCGCCAGCAGCCTCCTCTCCTATACTAGCGGGGGGGCTAATGAGCAGTTCTTC. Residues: CASSLLSYTSGGANEQFF.

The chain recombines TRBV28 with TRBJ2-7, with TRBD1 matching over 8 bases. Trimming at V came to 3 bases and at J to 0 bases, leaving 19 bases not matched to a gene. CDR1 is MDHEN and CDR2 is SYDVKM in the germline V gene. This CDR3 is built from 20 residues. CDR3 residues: CASSFPHQSRDRKDSYEQYF. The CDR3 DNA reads TGTGCCAGCAGTTTCCCCCACCAATCAAGGGACAGGAAAGACTCCTACGAGCAGTACTTC.